A selection of T cell receptor beta chains follows, all from one sample in a study of control samples from healthy donors and cancer patients. Clones were sequenced by immunoSEQ multiplex PCR, and TCRdb holds only the in-frame ones, with some missing. The sample lists under 300,000 clones, over 75% occurring once. What was sequenced was PBMCs. These receptor sequences come from a woman in her sixties with lung cancer. The CDR3 runs from the conserved cysteine through the conserved F or W. A D gene is named only where the DNA matches it firmly. Clone size is not always given. Where it is, it says once, few, many or a class for expanded clones.

clone_size,v_call,d_call,j_call,cdr3_nt,cdr3_aa
NA,TRBV2,NA,TRBJ2-5,TGTGCCAGCAGTGGTCGGGGGACGAAAGAGACCCAGTACTTC,CASSGRGTKETQYF
NA,TRBV11-2,NA,TRBJ1-1,TGTGCCAGCAGCCGTTTGGACACTGAAGCTTTCTTT,CASSRLDTEAFF
NA,TRBV5-4,TRBD1,TRBJ1-2,TGTGCCAGCAGCCCAGGGACAGGGAACTATGGCTACACCTTC,CASSPGTGNYGYTF
NA,TRBV11-2,TRBD1,TRBJ2-7,TGTGCCAGCAGCCAACTCCGGGACAGACCCTACGAGCAGTACTTC,CASSQLRDRPYEQYF
NA,TRBV6-4,NA,TRBJ1-5,TGTGCCGTACACCGGGACCTTAGCAATCAGCCCCAGCATTTT,CAVHRDLSNQPQHF
NA,TRBV6-1,NA,TRBJ1-3,TGTGCCAGCAGTGAAGCGAGTCACTTCTCTGGAAACACCATATATTTT,CASSEASHFSGNTIYF
NA,TRBV6-1,TRBD1,TRBJ1-4,TGTGCCAGCAGTGAGAGAACCGGGACAGCCTTTGCAACTAATGAAAAACTGTTTTTT,CASSERTGTAFATNEKLFF
few,TRBV7-9,TRBD1,TRBJ2-3,TGTGCCAGCAGCTCCGGGACAGGGGAAAGAGATACGCAGTATTTT,CASSSGTGERDTQYF
NA,TRBV5-1,NA,TRBJ2-5,TGCGCCAGCAGCTTGATGTTCACAAAAGAGACCCAGTACTTC,CASSLMFTKETQYF
once,TRBV19,NA,TRBJ2-3,TGTGCCAGTAGTACTAACAGGAGACGTGCATTGGATACGCAGTATTTT,CASSTNRRRALDTQYF